This TCR beta chain was identified in a study of cytomegalovirus exposure and HLA in healthy donors. About the study: An earlier analysis identified approximately 110 million unique TCR beta sequences in some 180 million T cells.

The CDR3 contains 15 residues. V lost 5 bases, J lost 4 bases, and 6 bases stayed unmatched. Germline V gene sequence: CDR1 SEHNR, CDR2 FQNEAQ (reference sequence). The PCR made use of 60 Vbeta and 13 Jbeta primers. Data came from immunoSEQ multiplex PCR; TCRdb stores just in-frame clones and leaves some out. The sample shows 170,000 or so clones, approximately 80% of them seen only once. Study-level results: A reported reduction in N-insertions relative to the approximately 640-donor mean was seen in an Asian-associated ancestry cluster in a later analysis.

The table lists this clone with a count of one. Its antigen remains unknown. The chain combines TRBV7-9 with TRBJ2-1; 9 positions agree with TRBD1. Sequencing was carried out using PBMCs. This clonotype was sampled from a young man in good health and CMV-seronegative. CDR3: CASSPRTGAYNEQFF. CDR3 nucleotides: TGTGCCAGCAGCCCAAGGACAGGGGCGTACAATGAGCAGTTCTTC.